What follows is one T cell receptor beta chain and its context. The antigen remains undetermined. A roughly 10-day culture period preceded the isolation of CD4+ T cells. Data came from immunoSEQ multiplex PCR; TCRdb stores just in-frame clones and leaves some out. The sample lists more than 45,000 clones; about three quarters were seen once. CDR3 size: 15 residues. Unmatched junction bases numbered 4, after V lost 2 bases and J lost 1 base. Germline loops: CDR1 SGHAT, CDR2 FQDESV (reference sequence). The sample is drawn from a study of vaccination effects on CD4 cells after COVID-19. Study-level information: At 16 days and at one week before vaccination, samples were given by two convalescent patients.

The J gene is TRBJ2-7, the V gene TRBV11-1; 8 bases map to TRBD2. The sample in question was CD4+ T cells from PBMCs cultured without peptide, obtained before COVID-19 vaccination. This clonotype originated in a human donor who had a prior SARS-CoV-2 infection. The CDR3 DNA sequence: TGTGCCAGCAGCTTATGGTCGGGAGGGTCCTACGAGCAGTACTTC. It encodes CASSLWSGGSYEQYF.